One and the same sample provided the 11 T cell receptor beta chains below, sequenced in a study of beta chain features in type 1 diabetes. The entirety of the isolated RNA underwent reverse transcription, so expressed TCRB transcripts were sequenced. Libraries were prepared by immunoSEQ multiplex PCR; TCRdb keeps only in-frame clonotypes and omits some of them. This table holds 900,000 or so clones, 15% to 20% found once. Sequencing was done on a sample of naive CD4+ T cells from blood. The receptors were sampled from a woman between 18 and 29 years old in good health.

In its sample, this clone was seen a few times. The chain is built from TRBV7-2 and TRBJ2-4; unclear D gene. This CDR3 region has 19 residues. Germline V lookup: CDR1 SGHTA, CDR2 FQGNSA. V lost 1 base and J 1 base, leaving 20 bases between the germline ends. The CDR3 DNA follows: TGTGCCAGCAGCTTAGATAGGCGGTCGCGAAGTGGGGCCAAAAACATTCAGTACTTC. Amino acids: CASSLDRRSRSGAKNIQYF.

This clone was detected a few times. The rearrangement uses TRBV9 and TRBJ2-6; D gene uncertain. Trimming took 4 bases from V and 0 from J, leaving 8 bases between them. Germline CDR1 reads SGDLS; CDR2 reads YYNGEE. The CDR3 sequence is 15 residues long. The CDR3 nucleotides are TGTGCCAGCAGCCTGCAGCCCTCTGGGGCCAACGTCCTGACTTTC. This codes for CASSLQPSGANVLTF.

The rearrangement links TRBV28 to TRBJ2-6, with 9 positions matching TRBD2. V was clipped by 10 bases and J by 0 bases; unmatched bases: 16. The CDR3 loop spans 19 amino acids. Germline V gene sequence: CDR1 MDHEN, CDR2 SYDVKM. The CDR3 DNA sequence: TGTGCCACCGCGATCCAGACTAGCGGCCTTTCCTCTGGGGCCAACGTCCTGACTTTC. Translating it yields CATAIQTSGLSSGANVLTF.

CDR3 in amino acids: CASSQGLAGGTEAFF. The CDR3 coding sequence is TGCGCCAGCAGCCAAGGCCTCGCCGGGGGCACTGAAGCTTTCTTT. The chain combines TRBV4-1 with TRBJ1-1; a possible D gene is TRBD1 (5 bases). The CDR3 extends over 15 amino acids. Deletions cut 1 base from V and 4 bases from J, with 13 bases between. From germline, CDR1 is MGHRA and CDR2 YSYEKL.

CDR3 in DNA: TGTGCCAGCAGTTTAGGGCAGGGGAGCCGCTACGAGCAGTACTTC. Protein sequence: CASSLGQGSRYEQYF. The rearrangement links TRBV28 to TRBJ2-7; possibly TRBD1 for D (6 bases). Germline values: CDR1 MDHEN, CDR2 SYDVKM. The CDR3 is 15 residues long. Deletions cut 2 bases from V and 3 bases from J, with 14 bases between.

This clone showed up many times. The chain employs TRBV21-1 and TRBJ2-1; TRBD1 was called by the table and not checked on the DNA. TRBV21-1 is assigned pseudogene status. The CDR3 has 16 residues. In DNA, the CDR3 is TGTGCCAGCAGCCCTAACCTGGGACAGACCTACAATGAGCAGTTCTTC. Translated: CASSPNLGQTYNEQFF.

The chain has TRBV5-1 and TRBJ2-2; 10 bases are a match to TRBD2. V gave up 3 bases and J gave up 2 bases; unmatched junction bases: 7. CDR1 SGHRS and CDR2 YFSETQ come from the germline V gene. This CDR3 has 17 amino acids. The CDR3 loop reads CASSYRPSGRNTGELFF. The CDR3 nucleotides read TGCGCCAGCAGCTATCGCCCTAGCGGGAGAAACACCGGGGAGCTGTTTTTT.

The V and J genes are TRBV7-2 and TRBJ2-7; 8 bases map to TRBD2. This CDR3 has 17 residues. Per germline, CDR1 SGHTA and CDR2 FQGNSA. Germline trimming cut 5 bases from V and 3 bases from J; bases unmatched to any gene: 15. CDR3 loop: CASSIDGTSVFLYEQYF. The DNA of the CDR3 is TGTGCCAGCAGCATAGACGGGACTAGTGTTTTTCTCTACGAGCAGTACTTC. The variable domain in full, completed from reference TRBV7-2 and TRBJ2-7, reads GAGVSQSPSNKVTEKGKDVELRCDPISGHTALYWYRQSLGQGLEFLIYFQGNSAPDKSGLPSDRFSAERTGGSVSTLTIQRTQQEDSAVYLCASSIDGTSVFLYEQYFGPGTRLTVT.

The rearrangement uses TRBV7-9 and TRBJ2-1; D gene unclear. CDR3 length equals 13 residues. Trimming left V 8 bases short and J 0 bases short, with 8 bases between. Germline V CDR1 and CDR2: SEHNR, FQNEAQ (reference sequence). CDR3 in amino acids: CASLGSSYNEQFF. The CDR3 nucleotides read TGTGCCAGCCTTGGAAGCTCCTACAATGAGCAGTTCTTC.

The chain combines TRBV29-1 with TRBJ1-1, with 8 positions matching TRBD1. V trimming: 4 bases; J trimming: 6 bases; junction bases outside the gene matches: 10. The length of the CDR3 is 14 residues. Germline V gene data show CDR1 as SQVTM and CDR2 as ANQGSEA. The CDR3 bases are TGCAGCGTTGTAATTTGGACAGGGAGCTCTGAAGCTTTCTTT. It yields the protein CSVVIWTGSSEAFF.

Worth noting for this clone: The same CDR3 also results from other DNA sequences found in this sample. The CDR3 protein is CASSLGGNIQYF. DNA of the CDR3: TGTGCCAGCAGTTTGGGGGGAAACATTCAGTACTTC. The J gene is TRBJ2-4, the V gene TRBV28; perhaps TRBD2 as D (6 bases). The CDR3 is 12 residues long. V lost 3 bases and J lost 6, with 6 bases in between. The V gene's germline CDR1 is MDHEN and CDR2 SYDVKM.